These T cell receptor beta chains were read from a single sample in a study of shared T cell receptors in the human thymus. Some clones are missing from TCRdb's copy, which holds only in-frame ones; the method was immunoSEQ multiplex PCR. The data show roughly 550,000 clones, 75% to 80% seen once. This same sample was also taken into another study, of human thymus T cells.

The material sequenced was thymocytes. The origin of the receptors is a boy younger than two with a congenital heart defect. CDR3s include the opening cysteine and the closing phenylalanine or tryptophan. Clone size is given for some rows only: seen once, a few or many times, or a class if the clone is expanded.

TRBV6-1,TRBJ2-5,NA,CASSEGDRVGQIQETQYF
TRBV19,TRBJ1-1,NA,CASSMPDRGSAFF
TRBV28,TRBJ2-5,once,CASVDRARRETQYF
TRBV2,TRBJ2-2,NA,CASSEAGLITGELFF
TRBV14,TRBJ2-7,NA,CASSQRLDTWGGSYEQYF
TRBV28,TRBJ2-1,NA,CASSLSSGRYNEQFF
TRBV15,TRBJ2-7,NA,CATSRDQILREALLWHEQYF
TRBV5-1,TRBJ1-1,NA,CASSLGQGGAEAFF
TRBV7-9,TRBJ2-5,NA,CASRPPSGQETQYF
TRBV4-3,TRBJ1-2,NA,CASRPVHATGDGYTF
TRBV28,TRBJ2-7,NA,CASSSQTRALSYEQYF
TRBV4-3,TRBJ2-2,few,CASSLDFSTPNTGELFF
TRBV27,TRBJ2-2,NA,CASSYSGTSNTGELFF
TRBV5-4,TRBJ2-7,NA,CASSSIKTGRLEQYF
TRBV15,TRBJ2-1,NA,CATSRGPAGAYNEQFF
TRBV7-9,TRBJ2-7,NA,CASSPRGGGRGLGEQYF
TRBV9,TRBJ1-1,NA,CASSVGDREIEAFF
TRBV27,TRBJ2-5,few,CASSPAGQVLRKETQYF
TRBV27,TRBJ1-2,NA,CASSRFPSDRANGYTF
TRBV11-3,TRBJ1-2,NA,CASSKDRVHGYTF